This entry lists 12 T cell receptor beta chains sequenced from one sample in a study of regulatory T cells in long-lasting Graves disease (dated by TCRdb to the early 2020s). The sample's time point label, in plain terms: newly diagnosed GD, antithyroid drugs for less than 3 months. RNA was extracted from PBMCs in TRIzol for both TCR sequencing and RNA sequencing. Receptor libraries were prepared by multiplex PCR. Instrument on record: Illumina HiSeq 4000. iRepertoire HTBI primers and Arm-PCR amplification of CDR3 regions were used to construct TCR beta libraries. The public reads were quality trimmed at Q25 with fastp and then assembled into clones with MiXCR by TCRdb, keeping productive beta chains. CDR3 protein sequences are deduplicated, and each keeps its most common genes and DNA. In this sample the table shows approximately 400,000 distinct CDR3 sequences, 15% of which occur a single time. Together, the top ten hold 15% to 20% of the sample.

This sample also appeared in a second study, on T cells in Graves' hyperthyroidism and ophthalmopathy.

The material sequenced was peripheral blood mononuclear cells (PBMCs), taken at new diagnosis, from a patient treated with antithyroid drugs. Receptors were obtained from a woman in her twenties or thirties with Graves disease. Donor details come from another sample of the same person, matched by shared clones.

This clonotype was counted ten times or more. The chain uses TRBV11-2 and TRBJ1-2, with D unresolved. The CDR3 loop spans 17 amino acids. Trimming removed 1 base from V and 6 bases from J, with 21 bases in between. Germline V CDR1 and CDR2: SGHAT, FQNNGV. CDR3 sequence: CASSLVVPRLRVDGYTF. The CDR3 nucleotides read TGTGCCAGCAGCTTAGTGGTTCCTAGGCTACGCGTGGATGGCTACACCTTC.

This clonotype has a count of ten or more. The chain has TRBV7-2 and TRBJ2-1, with TRBD2 identical over 13 bases. The CDR3 is 15 residues long. V lost 5 bases to trimming and J lost 4 bases; unmatched junction nucleotides: 2. The germline gives CDR1 SGHTA, CDR2 FQGNSA. The CDR3 sequence: CASSVGLAGYNEQFF. The DNA for the CDR3 is TGTGCCAGCAGCGTGGGACTAGCGGGGTACAATGAGCAGTTCTTC. Supplemented by reference TRBV7-2 and TRBJ2-1, the full variable domain reads GAGVSQSPSNKVTEKGKDVELRCDPISGHTALYWYRQSLGQGLEFLIYFQGNSAPDKSGLPSDRFSAERTGGSVSTLTIQRTQQEDSAVYLCASSVGLAGYNEQFFGPGTRLTVL.

This clonotype was observed a handful of times. This chain uses TRBV20-1 with TRBJ1-6; D possibly corresponds to TRBD1 (5 bases). Trimming cost V 6 bases and J 6 bases, with 15 bases left between them. The germline V gene has CDR1 DFQATT and CDR2 SNEGSKA (reference sequence). This CDR3 spans 14 amino acids. CDR3 loop: CSAGEGRGNSPLHF. The CDR3 nucleotides are TGCAGTGCCGGGGAGGGACGGGGTAATTCACCCCTCCACTTT.

The CDR3, as DNA: TGCGCCAGCAGCGTAAGCCCCGGGGACGTAGACTTAGGCTACACCTTC. This codes for CASSVSPGDVDLGYTF. The chain has TRBV5-1 and TRBJ1-2; tentative D call: TRBD1 (5 bases). V was cut by 4 bases and J by 8 bases, with 24 bases left in between. The germline V gene has CDR1 SGHRS and CDR2 YFSETQ. The CDR3 sequence is 16 residues long. Combining the CDR3 with reference TRBV5-1 and TRBJ1-2 gives the whole variable domain KAGVTQTPRYLIKTRGQQVTLSCSPISGHRSVSWYQQTPGQGLQFLFEYFSETQRNKGNFPGRFSGRQFSNSRSEMNVSTLELGDSALYLCASSVSPGDVDLGYTFGSGTRLTVV.

This clonotype occurred a few times. This chain links TRBV2 with TRBJ1-6; TRBD1 is a possible D gene (5 bases). The CDR3 extends over 13 amino acids. V dropped 1 base and J dropped 13 bases, with 11 bases sitting between them. The germline gives CDR1 SNHLY, CDR2 FYNNEI. CDR3 sequence reads: CASSEGQRTPLHF. The CDR3 nucleotides are TGTGCCAGCAGTGAAGGACAGCGGACCCCCCTCCACTTT.

In its sample, this clonotype was seen many times. The chain has TRBV28 and TRBJ1-5; D gene uncertain. With 6 bases removed from V and 3 bases from J, the gap between germline ends came to 27 bases. The CDR3 totals 19 residues. Germline assignment: CDR1 MDHEN and CDR2 SYDVKM. In DNA form, the CDR3 reads TGTGCCAGCAGCACCACGAGGGCGGCAATCTCGATCTTCAATCAGCCCCAGCATTTT. It is translated as CASSTTRAAISIFNQPQHF.

Regarding this clonotype: This clone may be a read error of a much larger clone one base away. The rearrangement uses TRBV20-1 and TRBJ2-3, with D tentatively TRBD1 or TRBD2 (6 bases each). The CDR3 contains 15 residues. Deletions cut 3 bases from V and 5 bases from J, with 18 bases between. Germline-derived CDR1 and CDR2 are DFQATT and SNEGSKA (reference sequence). The CDR3 nucleotides are TGCAGTGCTAGCGAAGGGGGGCACGGCATAGATACGCAGTATTTT. This translates into CSASEGGHGIDTQYF.

The chain carries TRBV19 and TRBJ1-2, with D maybe TRBD1 (6 bases). The germline gives CDR1 LNHDA, CDR2 SQIVND (reference sequence). The CDR3 runs 15 residues. Trimming removed 3 bases from V and 2 bases from J, with 13 bases in between. The CDR3 coding sequence is TGTGCCAGTAGTATCCCCGGACAGACAAACTATGGCTACACCTTC. It specifies CASSIPGQTNYGYTF.

V and J are TRBV6-2 or TRBV6-3 and TRBJ2-7, with 9 bases that match TRBD2. Trimming cost V 2 bases and J 3 bases; bases outside gene matches: 8. Germline V gives CDR1 MNHEY, CDR2 SVGEGT. The CDR3 consists of 16 residues. In DNA form, the CDR3 reads TGTGCCAGCAGTTACCTATTAGCGGGAGAATTCTACGAGCAGTACTTC. Amino acid sequence: CASSYLLAGEFYEQYF.

This clonotype has ten or more counts. This chain joins TRBV12-3 or TRBV12-4 and TRBJ2-1; tentatively, D is TRBD2 (5 bases). Trimming took off 4 bases at V and 5 bases at J, with 6 bases between the two ends. This CDR3 is built from 12 residues. DNA for the CDR3: TGTGCCAGCAGTTCCGGGAACAATGAGCAGTTCTTC. It translates to CASSSGNNEQFF.

The sample holds many counts of this clonotype. The rearrangement uses TRBV4-2 and TRBJ2-7, with no clear D. Germline CDR1 LGHNA, CDR2 YNFKEQ. V was cut by 2 bases and J by 6 bases, with 20 bases left in between. The CDR3 runs 16 residues. The CDR3 reads CASSQSLASHLGEQYF. In DNA, the CDR3 is TGTGCCAGCAGCCAATCTTTGGCCTCCCACCTCGGCGAGCAGTACTTC.

In its sample, this clonotype was seen many times. The chain is built from TRBV6-5 and TRBJ2-3; 10 positions agree with TRBD2. CDR1 and CDR2 (germline): MNHEY, SVGAGI. With 2 bases clipped from V and 4 bases from J, the junction kept 9 bases outside the gene matches. This CDR3 region has 17 residues. The CDR3, as DNA: TGTGCCAGCAGTTACCTAGGAGCGGGAGGGGGTGCAGATACGCAGTATTTT. It specifies CASSYLGAGGGADTQYF.